This TCR beta chain was recovered during a study of OX40 agonist ivuxolimab in advanced cancers. The CDR3 loop spans 16 amino acids. Trimming took 2 bases from V and 8 from J; bases not matched to a gene: 12. The count of this clone is one. TCRdb's copy holds only in-frame clones and misses some; the assay was immunoSEQ multiplex PCR. The data show some 83,000 clones, around nine tenths seen once. This chain joins TRBV23-1 and TRBJ1-2, with TRBD1 matching 9 bases. TRBV23-1 is classed as an ORF, of uncertain function. This TCR was recovered from an adult with an advanced solid tumor such as melanoma, head and neck, liver or kidney cancer. The material was CD4+ or CD8+ T cells sorted from blood, obtained in a trial of the OX40 agonist ivuxolimab. The CDR3 nucleotides are TGCGCCAGCAGTCAACCTTTGACAGGGGGTGCGCCGGGCTACACCTTC. As protein: CASSQPLTGGAPGYTF.